This T cell receptor (beta chain) was found in a study of blood T cell repertoires in COVID-19. Across the whole study: Collection of acute and convalescent COVID-19 samples took place in the United States, Italy and Spain. PBMCs, B-cell-depleted T cells, or T cells were the source of the cDNA or gDNA that made up the material.

As processed by the authors: Counts of nucleated cells, estimated from reference gene primer amplification, were obtained. Only in-frame clones appear in the TCRdb table, and some are missing; sequencing was by immunoSEQ multiplex PCR. The D gene and trimming were derived from the DNA, and the V and J assignments and clone size from that table. The sample has under 150,000 clones, roughly 80% seen once. V was shortened by 0 bases and J by 8 bases, with 13 bases between the two germline ends. Germline CDR1 ENHRY, CDR2 SYGVKD. The CDR3 runs to 15 residues. The sequencing input was peripheral blood. The chain employs TRBV10-3 and TRBJ1-4; D may be TRBD1 (5 bases). The TCR originated in a woman in her forties or fifties with active or convalescent COVID-19. The chain's CDR3 is CAISESGQGGEKLFF. Written as DNA, the CDR3 is TGTGCCATCAGTGAGTCGGGGCAGGGAGGCGAAAAACTGTTTTTT.